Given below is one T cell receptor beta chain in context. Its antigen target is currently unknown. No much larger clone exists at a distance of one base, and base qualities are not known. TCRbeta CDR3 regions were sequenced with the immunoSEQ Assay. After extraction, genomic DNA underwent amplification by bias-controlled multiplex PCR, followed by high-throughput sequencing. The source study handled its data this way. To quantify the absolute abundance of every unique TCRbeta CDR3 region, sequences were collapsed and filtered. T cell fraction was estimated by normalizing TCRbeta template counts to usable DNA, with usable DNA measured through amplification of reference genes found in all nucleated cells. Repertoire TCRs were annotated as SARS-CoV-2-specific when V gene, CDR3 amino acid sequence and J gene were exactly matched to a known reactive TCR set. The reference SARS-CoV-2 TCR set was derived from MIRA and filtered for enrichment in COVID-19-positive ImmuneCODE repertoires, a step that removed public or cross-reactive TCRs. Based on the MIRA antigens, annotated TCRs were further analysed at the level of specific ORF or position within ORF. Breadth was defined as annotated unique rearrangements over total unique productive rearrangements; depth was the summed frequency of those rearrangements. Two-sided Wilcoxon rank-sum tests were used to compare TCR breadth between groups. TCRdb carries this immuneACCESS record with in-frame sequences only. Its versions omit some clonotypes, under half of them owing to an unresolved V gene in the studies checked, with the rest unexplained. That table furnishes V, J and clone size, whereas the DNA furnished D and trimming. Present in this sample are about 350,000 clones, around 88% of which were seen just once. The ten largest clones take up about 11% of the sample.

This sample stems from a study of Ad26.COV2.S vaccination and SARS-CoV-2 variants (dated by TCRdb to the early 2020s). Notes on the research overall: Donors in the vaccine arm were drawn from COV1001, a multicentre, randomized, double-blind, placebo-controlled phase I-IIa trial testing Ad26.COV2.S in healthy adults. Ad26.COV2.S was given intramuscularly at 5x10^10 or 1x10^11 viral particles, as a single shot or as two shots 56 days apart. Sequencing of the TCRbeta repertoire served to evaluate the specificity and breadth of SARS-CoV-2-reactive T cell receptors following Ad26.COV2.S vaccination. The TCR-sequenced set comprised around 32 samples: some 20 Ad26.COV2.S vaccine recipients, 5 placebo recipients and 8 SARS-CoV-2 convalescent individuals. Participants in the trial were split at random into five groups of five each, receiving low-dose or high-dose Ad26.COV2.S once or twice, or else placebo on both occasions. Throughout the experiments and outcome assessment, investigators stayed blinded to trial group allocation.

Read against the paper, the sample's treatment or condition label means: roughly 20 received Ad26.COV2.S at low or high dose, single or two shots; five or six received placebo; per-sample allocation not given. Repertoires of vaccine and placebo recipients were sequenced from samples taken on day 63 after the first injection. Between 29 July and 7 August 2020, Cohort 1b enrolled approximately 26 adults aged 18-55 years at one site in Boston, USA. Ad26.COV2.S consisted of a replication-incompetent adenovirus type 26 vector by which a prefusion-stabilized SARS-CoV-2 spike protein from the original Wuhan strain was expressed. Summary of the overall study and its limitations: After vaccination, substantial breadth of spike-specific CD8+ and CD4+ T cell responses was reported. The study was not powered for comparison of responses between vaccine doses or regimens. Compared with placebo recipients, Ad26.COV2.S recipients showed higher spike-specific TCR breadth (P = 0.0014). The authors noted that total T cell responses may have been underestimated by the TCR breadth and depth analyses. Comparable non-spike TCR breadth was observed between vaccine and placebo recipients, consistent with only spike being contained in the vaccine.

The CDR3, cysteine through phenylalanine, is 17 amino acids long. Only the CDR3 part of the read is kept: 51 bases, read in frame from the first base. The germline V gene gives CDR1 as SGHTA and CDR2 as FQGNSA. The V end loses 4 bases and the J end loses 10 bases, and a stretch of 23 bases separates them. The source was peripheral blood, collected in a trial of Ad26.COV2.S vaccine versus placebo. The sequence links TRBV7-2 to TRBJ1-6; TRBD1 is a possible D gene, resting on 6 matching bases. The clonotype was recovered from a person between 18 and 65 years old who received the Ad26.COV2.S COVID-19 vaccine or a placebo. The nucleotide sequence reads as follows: TGTGCCAGCAGCTCGACCGGGACAAAGACAGCCGGGTCACCCCTCCACTTT. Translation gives CASSSTGTKTAGSPLHF.